This T cell receptor (beta chain) was profiled in a study of graft-versus-host responses after intestinal transplantation. Post-transplant marrow was drawn from the posterior iliac crest or another site. This table comes from immunoSEQ multiplex PCR, and its TCRdb copy is limited to in-frame clones, with some not included. The repertoire holds over 60,000 clones, approximately 92% seen once, with 6.5% to 8.5% in the top ten. The TCR sequence derives from a human patient who received an intestinal transplant, so some T cells may come from the graft donor. Sample: bone marrow, taken approximately 100 weeks after intestinal transplantation.

The CDR3: CASSEARSGTAFF. CDR3 DNA: TGTGCCAGCAGTGAAGCGCGTTCCGGTACGGCTTTCTTT. The chain uses TRBV2 and TRBJ1-1, with no clear D. This CDR3 region has 13 residues. V lost 0 bases and J 11 bases, leaving 13 bases between the germline ends. Germline V CDR1 and CDR2: SNHLY, FYNNEI.